This T cell receptor beta chain was obtained from a study of CD8 T cells in ankylosing spondylitis. Study observations and caveats: Some motif variants had been reported before (in reactive arthritis synovial fluid and blood). Characteristic of ankylosing spondylitis blood, it appeared, was a TCR beta motif comprising fewer than 10 highly homologous variants.

Concerning this clonotype itself: Its target is not known.

In germline, CDR1 is SGHTS, CDR2 YDEGEE. The length of the CDR3 is 16 residues. After removal of 3 bases from V and 1 base from J, the junction contained 6 bases not matched to a gene. Molecular-barcoded quantitative 5'-RACE produced these TCR beta libraries. MiXCR was run by TCRdb on the 5' RACE reads, yielding one entry per CDR3 protein. This table has over 700,000 distinct CDR3 sequences, 15% to 20% appearing once. This TCR was recovered from a male donor with ankylosing spondylitis. The V call is TRBV5-8, the J call TRBJ2-5, with 10 bases that match TRBD2. Sequencing input: blood, either unsorted or a sorted T cell fraction (not recorded which). Here the CDR3 reads CASSSGLAALQETQYF. The DNA for the CDR3 is TGTGCCAGCAGCTCCGGACTAGCGGCCCTCCAAGAGACCCAGTACTTC.